This TCR beta chain emerged from a study of cytomegalovirus exposure and HLA in healthy donors. General observations from the study: The study designated 150 or so TCR beta chains cytomegalovirus-associated.

On this clone itself: Its antigen is not known.

Only in-frame clones appear in the TCRdb table, and some are missing; sequencing was by immunoSEQ multiplex PCR. The sample has about 280,000 clones; approximately 90% are singletons. This clonotype was sampled from a woman aged 18-29 years in good health and CMV-seronegative. The sample comprised PBMCs.

CDR3 residues: CASSGGNQPQHF. CDR3 in DNA: TGTGCCAGCAGCGGGGGCAATCAGCCCCAGCATTTT. The gene calls are TRBV2 and TRBJ1-5; D not resolved. V shed 6 bases and J shed 2 bases, with 5 bases lying between them. The CDR3 is 12 residues long. Germline V CDR1 and CDR2: SNHLY, FYNNEI.